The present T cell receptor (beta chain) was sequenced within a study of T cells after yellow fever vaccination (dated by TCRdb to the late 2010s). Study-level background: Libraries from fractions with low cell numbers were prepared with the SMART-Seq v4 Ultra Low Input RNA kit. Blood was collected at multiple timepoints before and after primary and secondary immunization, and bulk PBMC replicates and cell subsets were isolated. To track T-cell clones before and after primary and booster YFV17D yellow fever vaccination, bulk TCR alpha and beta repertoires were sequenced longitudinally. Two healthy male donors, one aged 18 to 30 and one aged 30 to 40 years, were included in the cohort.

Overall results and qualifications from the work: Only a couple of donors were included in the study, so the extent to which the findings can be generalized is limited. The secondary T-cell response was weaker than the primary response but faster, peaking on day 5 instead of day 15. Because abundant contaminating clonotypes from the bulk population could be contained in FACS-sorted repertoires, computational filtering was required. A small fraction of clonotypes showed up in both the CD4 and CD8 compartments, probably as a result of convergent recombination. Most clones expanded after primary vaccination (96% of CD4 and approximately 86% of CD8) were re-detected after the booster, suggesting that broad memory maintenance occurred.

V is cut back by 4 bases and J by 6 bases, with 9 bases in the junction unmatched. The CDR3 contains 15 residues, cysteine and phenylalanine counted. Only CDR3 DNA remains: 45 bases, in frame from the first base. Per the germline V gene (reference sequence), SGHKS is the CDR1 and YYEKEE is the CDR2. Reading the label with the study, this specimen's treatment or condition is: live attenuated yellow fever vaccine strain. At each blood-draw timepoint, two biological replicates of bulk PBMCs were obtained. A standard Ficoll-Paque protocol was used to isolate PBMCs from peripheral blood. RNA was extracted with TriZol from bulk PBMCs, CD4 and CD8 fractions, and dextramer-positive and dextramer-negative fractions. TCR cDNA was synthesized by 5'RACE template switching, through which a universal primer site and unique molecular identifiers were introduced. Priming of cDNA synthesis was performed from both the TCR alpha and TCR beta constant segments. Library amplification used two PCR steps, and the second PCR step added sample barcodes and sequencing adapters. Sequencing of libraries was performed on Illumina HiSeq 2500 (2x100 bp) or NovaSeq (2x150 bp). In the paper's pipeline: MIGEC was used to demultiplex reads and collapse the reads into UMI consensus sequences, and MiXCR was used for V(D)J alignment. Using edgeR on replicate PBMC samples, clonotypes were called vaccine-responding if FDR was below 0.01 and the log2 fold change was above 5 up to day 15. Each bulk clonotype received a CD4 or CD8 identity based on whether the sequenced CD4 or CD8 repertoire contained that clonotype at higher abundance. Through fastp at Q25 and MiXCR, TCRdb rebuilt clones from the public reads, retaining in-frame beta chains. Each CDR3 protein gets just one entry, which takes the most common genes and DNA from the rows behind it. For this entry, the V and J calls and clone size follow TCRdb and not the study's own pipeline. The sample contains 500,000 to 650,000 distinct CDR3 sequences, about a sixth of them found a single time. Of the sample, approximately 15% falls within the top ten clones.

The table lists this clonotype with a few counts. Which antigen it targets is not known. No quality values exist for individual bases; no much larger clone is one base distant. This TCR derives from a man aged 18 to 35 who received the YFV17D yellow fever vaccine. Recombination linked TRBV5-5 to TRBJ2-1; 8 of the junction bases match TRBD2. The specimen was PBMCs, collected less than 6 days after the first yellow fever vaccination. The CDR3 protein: CASSISGTPGNEQFF. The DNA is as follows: TGTGCCAGCAGCATTAGCGGGACTCCAGGCAATGAGCAGTTCTTC. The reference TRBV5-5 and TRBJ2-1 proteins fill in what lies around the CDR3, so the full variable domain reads DAGVTQSPTHLIKTRGQQVTLRCSPISGHKSVSWYQQVLGQGPQFIFQYYEKEERGRGNFPDRFSARQFPNYSSELNVNALLLGDSALYLCASSISGTPGNEQFFGPGTRLTVL.